Included here is one T cell receptor beta chain sequence, with context. The data stem from a study of blood T cell repertoires in COVID-19. Data came from immunoSEQ multiplex PCR; TCRdb stores just in-frame clones and leaves some out. This table has 200,000 or so clones, 80% to 85% appearing once. CDR1 is SGHRS, CDR2 YFSETQ, per germline. Unmatched junction bases numbered 10, after V lost 4 bases and J lost 8 bases. This CDR3 is 15 amino acids long. Cohort assignment relied on participant-reported clinical history. Cohort 3 donors were reported recovered after two negative PCRs, clearance, or symptom resolution.

V and J are TRBV5-1 and TRBJ1-2; 11 bases fit TRBD1. This clonotype was obtained from a man between 35 and 55 years old who had recovered from COVID-19. The sequenced sample consisted of PBMCs or T cells enriched from blood (not recorded which). The CDR3 region is CASSPNGQGARGYTF. The DNA of the CDR3 is TGCGCCAGCAGCCCTAACGGACAGGGGGCGAGGGGCTACACCTTC.